This TCR beta chain derives from a study of blood T cell repertoires in COVID-19. Study details: Acute and convalescent COVID-19 samples came from the United States, Italy and Spain. PBMCs, B-cell-depleted T cells, or T cells provided the cDNA or gDNA that made up the material.

V was clipped by 6 bases and J by 3 bases; unmatched bases: 4. This CDR3 spans 14 amino acids. Germline V gene data show CDR1 as MDHEN and CDR2 as SYDVKM. Per the original data handling: Amplification of reference gene primers was used by the study to estimate nucleated cell counts. Profiling relied on immunoSEQ multiplex PCR, and the TCRdb table lists in-frame clones only, not all of them. V, J and clone size are those of that table, while D and trimming were read from the DNA. Counted here are roughly 200,000 clones, approximately 90% occurring once; the ten biggest clones make up over 15%. One Seattle source followed patients from active infection through their disease course.

Sequencing was performed on peripheral blood. The source of this sequence is a man over 45 with COVID-19, enrolled during active disease. The chain links TRBV28 to TRBJ1-4; 7 bases are shared with TRBD1. DNA of the CDR3: TGTGCCAGCAGCATCGGGACAGCTAATGAAAAACTGTTTTTT. Translation gives CASSIGTANEKLFF.